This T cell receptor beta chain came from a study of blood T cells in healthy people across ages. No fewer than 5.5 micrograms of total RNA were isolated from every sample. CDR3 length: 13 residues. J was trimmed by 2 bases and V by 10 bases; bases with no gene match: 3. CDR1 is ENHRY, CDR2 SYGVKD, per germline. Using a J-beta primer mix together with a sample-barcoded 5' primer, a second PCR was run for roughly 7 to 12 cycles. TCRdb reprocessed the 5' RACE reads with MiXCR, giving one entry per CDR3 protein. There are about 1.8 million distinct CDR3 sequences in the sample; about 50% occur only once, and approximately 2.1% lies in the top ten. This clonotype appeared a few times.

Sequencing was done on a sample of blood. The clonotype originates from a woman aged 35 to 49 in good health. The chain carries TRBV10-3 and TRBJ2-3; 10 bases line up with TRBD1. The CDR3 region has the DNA TGTGCCAGCGGGACAGGGGTCACAGATACGCAGTATTTT. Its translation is CASGTGVTDTQYF.